Listed below are T cell receptor beta chains from one sample, sequenced in a study of cytomegalovirus exposure and HLA in healthy donors. The assay was immunoSEQ multiplex PCR, and TCRdb's table has in-frame clones only and misses some. The table shows about 150,000 clones, with roughly 82% occurring only once. The sample was PBMCs. The receptor source for this set is a woman in her fifties or sixties in good health and CMV-seropositive. The CDR3 runs from the conserved cysteine through the conserved F or W. Fields, in order: V gene, CDR3 protein.

V: TRBV5-6
CDR3: CASSAGILNTEAFF

V: TRBV4-2
CDR3: CASSQEVAGFSGNEQFF

V: TRBV29-1
CDR3: CSVDWGGEQYF

V: TRBV5-1
CDR3: CASSLDGSGHYGYTF

V: TRBV5-1
CDR3: CASSLVPHNYEQYF

V: TRBV15
CDR3: CATHNGGAVGYTF

V: TRBV13
CDR3: CASSPRDRRDEQFF

V: TRBV6-1
CDR3: CASREVMNTEAFF

V: TRBV5-1
CDR3: CASSLEAGGGYGYTF

V: TRBV15
CDR3: CATSRLTGTDTQYF

V: TRBV2
CDR3: CASRFLGQDNYGYTF

V: TRBV4-3
CDR3: CASSQERGFIQYF

V: TRBV6-6
CDR3: CASSYLGVSYNEQFF

V: TRBV5-1
CDR3: CASSRSGGARGTEAFF

V: TRBV19
CDR3: CASSLPSGGAISTDTQYF

V: TRBV5-8
CDR3: CASSLGEPNTEAFF

V: TRBV2
CDR3: CASSQATIAGELFF

V: TRBV5-1
CDR3: CASSSGGGYEQYF

V: TRBV28
CDR3: CASSLTSGSSYEQYF

V: TRBV7-2
CDR3: CASSLAGTGNYGYTF

V: TRBV5-6
CDR3: CASSLGAPYEQYF

V: TRBV15
CDR3: CATIHSGASTDTQYF

V: TRBV7-9
CDR3: CASSLAEGQPQHF

V: TRBV11-3
CDR3: CASSLDSKHQPQHF

V: TRBV10-3
CDR3: CATVRDPGADTQYF

V: TRBV5-6
CDR3: CASSLAPRGGYEQYF

V: TRBV5-4
CDR3: CASSLVDRGRVDGYTF

V: TRBV7-9
CDR3: CSSSLGATDTQYF

V: TRBV5-6
CDR3: CASSQSGTGEKLFF

V: TRBV29-1
CDR3: CSVAGAGYGYTF

V: TRBV11-2
CDR3: CASSLGRDRGRGDTGELFF

V: TRBV10-3
CDR3: CAISESGQGAGGYTF

V: TRBV7-3
CDR3: CASSLTESRDTDYEQYF

V: TRBV11-2
CDR3: CASNHNGASTDTQYF

V: TRBV6-1
CDR3: CASSPGGVGETQYF

V: TRBV6-1
CDR3: CASSVGTSSYNEQFF

V: TRBV7-2
CDR3: CASALDRGRVTRSYNEQFF

V: TRBV7-9
CDR3: CASSSRTGYDEQYF

V: TRBV9
CDR3: CASSLRQGATEKLFF

V: TRBV2
CDR3: CASSESVSGNTEAFF

V: TRBV29-1
CDR3: CSVAGTGDYEQFF

V: TRBV28
CDR3: CASSSGQAISQETQYF

V: TRBV19
CDR3: CASSPSGGTANEQFF

V: TRBV7-2
CDR3: CASSPGDIRPQHF

V: TRBV4-1
CDR3: CASSQAGKSLTNYGYTF

V: TRBV7-2
CDR3: CASSLASGGGQETQYF

V: TRBV29-1
CDR3: CSVEGHPNNEQFF

V: TRBV27
CDR3: CASRVIRGTEAFF

V: TRBV25-1
CDR3: CASSEYLDSHSGNTIYF

V: TRBV6-5
CDR3: CASSRDNNSPLHF

V: TRBV11-2
CDR3: CASSLIARDFYNEQFF